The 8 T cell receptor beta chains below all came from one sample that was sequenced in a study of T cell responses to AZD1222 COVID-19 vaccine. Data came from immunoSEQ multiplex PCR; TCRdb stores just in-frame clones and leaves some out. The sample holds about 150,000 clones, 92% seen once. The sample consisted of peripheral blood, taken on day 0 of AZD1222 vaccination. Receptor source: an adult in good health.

CDR3 sequence (DNA): TGTGCCAGCAGCTTATGGGGGGGCTCTGGGGCCAACGTCCTGACTTTC. Protein: CASSLWGGSGANVLTF. The J gene is TRBJ2-6, the V gene TRBV7-2, with TRBD2 matching over 7 bases. This CDR3 has 16 residues. The J segment lost 0 bases and the V segment lost 2 bases, leaving 1 base of the junction unmatched. CDR1 and CDR2 from the germline V gene are SGHTA and FQGNSA.

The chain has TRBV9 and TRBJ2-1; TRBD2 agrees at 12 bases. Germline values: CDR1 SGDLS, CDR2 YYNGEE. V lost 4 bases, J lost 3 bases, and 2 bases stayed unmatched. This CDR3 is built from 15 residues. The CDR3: CASSSSGRGYNEQFF. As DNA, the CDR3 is TGTGCCAGCAGCTCTAGCGGGAGGGGCTACAATGAGCAGTTCTTC.

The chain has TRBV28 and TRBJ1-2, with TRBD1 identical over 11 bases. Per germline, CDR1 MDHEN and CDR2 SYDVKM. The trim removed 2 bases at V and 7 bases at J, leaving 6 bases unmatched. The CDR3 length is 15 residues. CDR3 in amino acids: CASSLLGQGAGGYTF. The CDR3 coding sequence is TGTGCCAGCAGTTTACTCGGACAGGGGGCCGGTGGCTACACCTTC.

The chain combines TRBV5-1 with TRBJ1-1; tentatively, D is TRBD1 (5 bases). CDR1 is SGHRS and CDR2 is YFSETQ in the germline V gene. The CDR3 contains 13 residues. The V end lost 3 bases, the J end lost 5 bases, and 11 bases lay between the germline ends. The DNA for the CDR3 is TGCGCCAGCAGCTCGGACAAGGGGACTGAAGCTTTCTTT. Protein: CASSSDKGTEAFF. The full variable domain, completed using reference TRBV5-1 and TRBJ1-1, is KAGVTQTPRYLIKTRGQQVTLSCSPISGHRSVSWYQQTPGQGLQFLFEYFSETQRNKGNFPGRFSGRQFSNSRSEMNVSTLELGDSALYLCASSSDKGTEAFFGQGTRLTVV.

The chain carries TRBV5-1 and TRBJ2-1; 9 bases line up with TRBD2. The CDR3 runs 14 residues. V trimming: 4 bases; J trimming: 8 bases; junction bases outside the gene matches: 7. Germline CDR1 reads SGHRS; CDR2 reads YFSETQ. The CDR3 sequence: CASSLDSGRYEQFF. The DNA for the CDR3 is TGCGCCAGCAGCCTGGATAGCGGGAGATATGAGCAGTTCTTC.

The CDR3: CASSPPGGGNSPLHF. DNA of the CDR3: TGTGCCAGCAGTCCCCCGGGGGGGGGAAATTCACCCCTCCACTTT. V is TRBV28 and J is TRBJ1-6, with TRBD1 as a possible D gene (5 bases). Germline lookup yields CDR1 MDHEN and CDR2 SYDVKM. The length of the CDR3 is 15 residues. The V end was cut by 5 bases, the J end by 7 bases, with 15 bases between.

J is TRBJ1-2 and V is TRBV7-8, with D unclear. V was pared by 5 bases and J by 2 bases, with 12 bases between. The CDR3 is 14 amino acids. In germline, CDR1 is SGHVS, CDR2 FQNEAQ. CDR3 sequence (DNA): TGTGCCAGCAGCACCCATATGATAAACTATGGCTACACCTTC. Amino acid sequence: CASSTHMINYGYTF.

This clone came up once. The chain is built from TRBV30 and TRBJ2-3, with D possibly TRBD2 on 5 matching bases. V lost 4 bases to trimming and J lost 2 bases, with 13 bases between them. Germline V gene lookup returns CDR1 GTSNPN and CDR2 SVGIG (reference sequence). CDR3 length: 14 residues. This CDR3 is CAWTPRGNTDTQYF. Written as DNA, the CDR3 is TGTGCCTGGACCCCGAGAGGGAACACAGATACGCAGTATTTT.